Listed below are T cell receptor beta chains from one sample, sequenced in a study of blood T cell repertoires in COVID-19. Sequenced by immunoSEQ multiplex PCR; TCRdb stores in-frame clones only, minus some. The repertoire holds 450,000 or so clones, with roughly 87% as singletons. Material: peripheral blood. Receptor source: a man younger than 35 with COVID-19, enrolled during active disease. The CDR3 runs from the conserved cysteine through the conserved F or W. A D gene is named only where the DNA matches it firmly. The size of a clone is reported for some rows only, either as once, few or many, or as a class for expanded clones.

size	V	length	J	D	DNA	CDR3
NA	TRBV2	14	TRBJ2-7	NA	TGTGCCAGCAGTCACCCGGGAGAAACCTACGAGCAGTACTTC	CASSHPGETYEQYF
NA	TRBV4-1	15	TRBJ2-7	TRBD1	TGCGCCAGCAGTCAAGGGGGGACAGGGTACTACGAGCAGTACTTC	CASSQGGTGYYEQYF
NA	TRBV6-6	15	TRBJ2-5	TRBD2	TGTGCCAGCAGTTACTCCATAGCGGGAGGAGAGACCCAGTACTTC	CASSYSIAGGETQYF
NA	TRBV5-6	15	TRBJ1-1	TRBD1	TGTGCCAGCAGCTTAAGTCCGACAGGGGGCACTGAAGCTTTCTTT	CASSLSPTGGTEAFF
NA	TRBV6-5	13	TRBJ1-1	NA	TGTGCCAGCAGTTTTGGACAGAACACTGAAGCTTTCTTT	CASSFGQNTEAFF
NA	TRBV15	14	TRBJ1-5	TRBD1	TGTGCCACCAGCAGGGACAGGGATTGGGGGCCCCAGCATTTT	CATSRDRDWGPQHF
NA	TRBV7-2	17	TRBJ2-2	TRBD2	TGTGCCAGCAGCTTAGGACTTTCGGGACTACGTTCCGGGGAGCTGTTTTTT	CASSLGLSGLRSGELFF
NA	TRBV19	14	TRBJ2-2	NA	TGTGCCAGTAAGAACTCCCCGAACACCGGGGAGCTGTTTTTT	CASKNSPNTGELFF
NA	TRBV12-5	16	TRBJ2-3	NA	TGTGCTAGTGGTTTCCCTGCGGGGATAAGCACAGATACGCAGTATTTT	CASGFPAGISTDTQYF
NA	TRBV6-5	15	TRBJ2-5	NA	TGTGCCAGCAGTTACTCAGGGGGATCTATGGAGACCCAGTACTTC	CASSYSGGSMETQYF
NA	TRBV12-3/TRBV12-4	13	TRBJ2-7	NA	TGTGCCAGCAGTTTAGGGCAGGGCTACGAGCAGTACTTC	CASSLGQGYEQYF
NA	TRBV14	14	TRBJ2-7	NA	TGTGCCAGCAGCCAAGTAACACAAGCCTACGAGCAGTACTTC	CASSQVTQAYEQYF
NA	TRBV4-1	13	TRBJ1-3	NA	TGCGCCAGCAGCCTCGGGAAGGTTGACACCATATATTTT	CASSLGKVDTIYF
once	TRBV9	17	TRBJ2-1	TRBD2	TGTGCCAGCAGCGTAGTCCAGCGGGAGGGTCCCGACAATGAGCAGTTCTTC	CASSVVQREGPDNEQFF
NA	TRBV5-1	15	TRBJ1-5	NA	TGCGCCAGCAGCTTGATGGGGGAGGGGGGACAGCCCCAGCATTTT	CASSLMGEGGQPQHF
NA	TRBV4-2	14	TRBJ1-1	NA	TGTGCCAGCAACGCCGAGGGGGGAGGGACTGAAGCTTTCTTT	CASNAEGGGTEAFF
NA	TRBV18	14	TRBJ1-2	NA	TGTGCCAGCTCACCGAATTCAGGAAACTATGGCTACACCTTC	CASSPNSGNYGYTF
NA	TRBV29-1	13	TRBJ1-4	NA	TGCAGCGTGGAGCTCCACATGGGTGAAAAACTGTTTTTT	CSVELHMGEKLFF
NA	TRBV5-1	16	TRBJ2-3	NA	TGCGCCAGCAGCCAAGGAGGCGGATATAGCACAGATACGCAGTATTTT	CASSQGGGYSTDTQYF
NA	TRBV28	16	TRBJ2-1	TRBD2	TGTGCCAGCATACGCGCGGGACTAGCGGCCTACAATGAGCAGTTCTTC	CASIRAGLAAYNEQFF
once	TRBV7-2	15	TRBJ1-2	NA	TGTGCCAGCAGCCCTCGACGAGGCGGGGGCTATGGCTACACCTTC	CASSPRRGGGYGYTF
NA	TRBV7-9	19	TRBJ1-6	NA	TGTGCCAGCAGCTTAGTAGGAGGATGGTCCAGCTCCTATAATTCACCCCTCCACTTT	CASSLVGGWSSSYNSPLHF
few	TRBV6-5	15	TRBJ2-6	NA	TGTGCCAGCACCCTAGACAGCTCTGGGGCCAACGTCCTGACTTTC	CASTLDSSGANVLTF
NA	TRBV6-6	15	TRBJ1-2	TRBD1	TGTGCCAGCAGACACGACAGGGCCGGGAACTATGGCTACACCTTC	CASRHDRAGNYGYTF
NA	TRBV19	15	TRBJ2-1	NA	TGTGCCAGTAGTATAACGGGTGTGACCTACAATGAGCAGTTCTTC	CASSITGVTYNEQFF
NA	TRBV6-5	12	TRBJ2-5	NA	TGTGCCAGCTGGGACACGGGGGGAACCCAGTACTTC	CASWDTGGTQYF
NA	TRBV3-1/TRBV3-2	12	TRBJ2-3	NA	TGTGCCAGCAGCCAAACTCAGGATCTGCAGTATTTT	CASSQTQDLQYF
few	TRBV5-4	15	TRBJ1-5	TRBD1	TGTGCCAGCAGCCTCGGGACAGATGACAATCAGCCCCAGCATTTT	CASSLGTDDNQPQHF